The 9 T cell receptor beta chains listed next were all sequenced from one sample in a study of T-cell memory formation after mild COVID-19. TCRdb processed the 5' RACE reads anew with MiXCR; each CDR3 protein has one entry. The sample contains around 250,000 distinct CDR3 sequences, 15% to 20% of which appear only once. Sequencing was done on a sample of PBMCs or a T cell subset sorted from them (not recorded which). Receptors were obtained from a man between 18 and 29 years old who had mild COVID-19 (a few samples of this study predate the infection). Cell type and time point are not known.

A few counts support this clonotype. The genes are TRBV6-2 or TRBV6-3 and TRBJ2-5; D might be TRBD1 (5 bases). The CDR3 extends over 15 amino acids. Germline-derived CDR1 and CDR2 are MNHEY and SVGEGT. Trimming cost V 3 bases and J 1 base, with 12 bases left between them. In DNA form, the CDR3 reads TGTGCCAGCAGTTATTCGACAGAAATCCAAGAGACCCAGTACTTC. It codes for CASSYSTEIQETQYF.

This clonotype has only a few counts. The CDR3 protein is CASSLTSPGNTIYF. As DNA, the CDR3 is TGTGCCAGCAGCTTAACTAGTCCTGGAAACACCATATATTTT. V and J are TRBV7-3 and TRBJ1-3; D call uncertain. The CDR3 runs to 14 residues. The germline gives CDR1 SGHTA, CDR2 FQGTGA. The V end was cut by 0 bases, the J end by 2 bases, with 5 bases between.

This clonotype has ten or more counts. The rearrangement joins TRBV24-1 to TRBJ2-1, with D hard to call. The germline V and J ends were trimmed by 5 bases and 8 bases, with 15 bases remaining between them. Germline V gene data show CDR1 as KGHDR and CDR2 as SFDVKD. This CDR3 is 14 amino acids long. In DNA, the CDR3 is TGTGCCACCAGTGGAGCAGCAGGAGCCGATGAGCAGTTCTTC. Its translation: CATSGAAGADEQFF.

The genes are TRBV12-3 or TRBV12-4 and TRBJ2-7; D ambiguous. V lost 5 bases to trimming and J lost 3 bases, with 14 bases between them. The CDR3 has 14 amino acids. CDR3 protein: CASSLRTASYEQYF. CDR3 coding DNA: TGTGCCAGCAGTCTCCGGACGGCCAGCTACGAGCAGTACTTC.

The chain combines TRBV7-9 with TRBJ1-6; D is possibly TRBD1 (5 bases). The length of the CDR3 is 14 residues. The V end lost 5 bases, the J end lost 8 bases, and 13 bases lay between the germline ends. Germline V gene lookup returns CDR1 SEHNR and CDR2 FQNEAQ (reference sequence). The CDR3 DNA follows: TGTGCCAGCAGCCCGGGGCGAGGGTATTCACCCCTCCACTTT. This gives the protein CASSPGRGYSPLHF.

A few counts support this clonotype. The genes are TRBV4-1 and TRBJ1-3, with TRBD1 identical over 9 bases. Germline CDR1 reads MGHRA; CDR2 reads YSYEKL. This CDR3 has 14 residues. V dropped 6 bases and J dropped 7; count of bases not matched to a gene: 7. The DNA for the CDR3 is TGCGCCAGCAGTAACCGTGACAGGGGGAACACCATATATTTT. Amino acid sequence: CASSNRDRGNTIYF.

The gene calls are TRBV6-5 and TRBJ1-3; D remains unclear. The CDR3 contains 15 residues. Germline loops: CDR1 MNHEY, CDR2 SVGAGI. V was cut by 0 bases and J by 1 base, with 7 bases left in between. CDR3 in DNA: TGTGCCAGCAGTTACTCCCGCAGATCTGGAAACACCATATATTTT. It codes for CASSYSRRSGNTIYF.

The CDR3 DNA reads as TGTGCCAGTTCGGGACTTTCTGCTGGAAACACCATATATTTT. Its protein is CASSGLSAGNTIYF. This chain joins TRBV6-7 and TRBJ1-3; maybe TRBD1 (5 bases). TRBV6-7 is an ORF, and what it does is uncertain. Trimming pared 9 bases from V and 2 bases from J, leaving 14 bases between. The CDR3 has 14 amino acids.

V is TRBV10-3 and J is TRBJ2-1, with D perhaps matching TRBD2 (6 bases). CDR1 and CDR2 (germline): ENHRY, SYGVKD. This CDR3 has 14 amino acids. The V gene lost 6 bases and the J gene lost 10 bases, with 19 bases spanning the gap. The CDR3 DNA follows: TGTGCCATCAGAGTAACTCGGGACTTAAGGGAGCAGTTCTTC. Protein product: CAIRVTRDLREQFF.